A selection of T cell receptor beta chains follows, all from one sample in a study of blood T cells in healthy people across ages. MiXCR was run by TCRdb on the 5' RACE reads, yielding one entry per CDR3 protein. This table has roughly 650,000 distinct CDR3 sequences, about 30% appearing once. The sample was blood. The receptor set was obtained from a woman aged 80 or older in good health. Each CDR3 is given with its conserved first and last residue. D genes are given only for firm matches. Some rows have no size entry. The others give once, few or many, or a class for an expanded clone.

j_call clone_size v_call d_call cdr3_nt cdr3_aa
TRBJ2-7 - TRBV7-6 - TGTGCCAGCAGCTTAGTTGGTTACGGGGGCGAGCAGTACTTC CASSLVGYGGEQYF
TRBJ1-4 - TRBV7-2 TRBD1 TGTGCCAGCAGCTACTCCGGGACAGGGGGTGGTGAAAAACTGTTTTTT CASSYSGTGGGEKLFF
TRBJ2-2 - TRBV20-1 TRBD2 TGCAGTGCTAGACCCGGGACTAGCGGGAACACCGGGGAGCGGTTTTTT CSARPGTSGNTGERFF
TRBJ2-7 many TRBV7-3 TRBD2 TGTGCCAGCAGCTTAACGGGCGGGGGGACTACCTACGAGCAGTACTTC CASSLTGGGTTYEQYF
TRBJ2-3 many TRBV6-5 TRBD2 TGTGCCAGCAGCAACACACGGGGGGTTGGAGATACGCAGTATTTT CASSNTRGVGDTQYF
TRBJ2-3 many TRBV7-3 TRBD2 TGTGCCAGCAGCTTGCTAGCGGGGGGCTTGGATACGCAGTATTTT CASSLLAGGLDTQYF
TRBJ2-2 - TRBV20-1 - TGCAGTGCTAGACTAGGGGGGCACGGCACCGGGGAGCTGTTTTTT CSARLGGHGTGELFF
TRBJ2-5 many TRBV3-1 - TGTGCCAGCAGCGAGGGTGCGGCGGACTTGGGAGAGACCCAGTACTTC CASSEGAADLGETQYF
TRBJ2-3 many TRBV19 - TGTGCCAGCTGCTCGTCGGGGGGCACAGATACGCAGTATTTT CASCSSGGTDTQYF
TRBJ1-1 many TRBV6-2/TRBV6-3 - TGTGCCAGCGGACCTGGGCGCGGTAACACTGAAGCTTTCTTT CASGPGRGNTEAFF
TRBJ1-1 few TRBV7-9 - TGTGCCAGCAGCTTAGGGGTGACGGGGAAAGAAGCTTTCTTT CASSLGVTGKEAFF
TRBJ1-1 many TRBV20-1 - TGCAGTGCTCCGCGGGGTTCGAGCGACACTGAAGCTTTCTTT CSAPRGSSDTEAFF
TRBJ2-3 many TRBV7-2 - TGTGCCAGCAGCCCCTTCGGGGGGCCGGGGGGAACAGATACGCAGTATTTT CASSPFGGPGGTDTQYF
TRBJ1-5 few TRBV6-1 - TGTGCCAGCAGTGAAGGTGTGTCATCCCATGATCAGCCCCAGCATTTT CASSEGVSSHDQPQHF
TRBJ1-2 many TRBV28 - TGTGCCAGCAGCCCCGCAGGCCGGCAGGGCTATGGCTACACCTTC CASSPAGRQGYGYTF
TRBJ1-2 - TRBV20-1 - TGCAGTGCCCCGGGGGCCCTTAACTATGGCTACACCTTC CSAPGALNYGYTF
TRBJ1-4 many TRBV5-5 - TGTGCCAGCAGCTTGGAAGGGGTGGGGAATGAAAAACTGTTTTTT CASSLEGVGNEKLFF
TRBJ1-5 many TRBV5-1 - TGCGCCAGCGGCCTCCCCAGGGAGGACCTAAAGGGCAATCAGCCCCAGCATTTT CASGLPREDLKGNQPQHF
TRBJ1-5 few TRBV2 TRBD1 TGTGCCAGCAGTGAAAGGACAGGGACTAGCAATCAGCCCCAGCATTTT CASSERTGTSNQPQHF
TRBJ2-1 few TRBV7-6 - TGTGCCAGCAGCCCGAACAGGGCGAATGAGCAGTTCTTC CASSPNRANEQFF
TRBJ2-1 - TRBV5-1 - TGCGCCAGCAGTCCGAGCAGAGGTGCCTCCTACAATGAGCAGTTCTTC CASSPSRGASYNEQFF
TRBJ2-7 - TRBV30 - TGTGCCTGGAGTGTCCGTGCCGAGCAGTACTTC CAWSVRAEQYF
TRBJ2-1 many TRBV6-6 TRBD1 TGTGCCAGCAGGACAGGGCCAGGGGGCAATGAGCAGTTCTTC CASRTGPGGNEQFF
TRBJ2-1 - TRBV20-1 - TGCAGTGCTAGATGGGAACAAAGCTCCTACAATGAGCAGTTCTTC CSARWEQSSYNEQFF
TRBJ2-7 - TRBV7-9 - TGTGCCAGCAGCTCCGACGGGCGGATCTACAATGAGCAGTACTTC CASSSDGRIYNEQYF
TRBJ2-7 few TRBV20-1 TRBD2 TGCAGTGCTCCTCCCCGCGAAGGACTAGCGTACGAGCAGTACTTC CSAPPREGLAYEQYF
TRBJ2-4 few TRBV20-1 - TGCAGTGCTAGACAGGGGAACATTCAGTACTTC CSARQGNIQYF
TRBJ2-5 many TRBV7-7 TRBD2 TGTGCCAGCAGCCCGGGACTACCCGGGGAGACCCAGTACTTC CASSPGLPGETQYF
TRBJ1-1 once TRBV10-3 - TGTGCCATCACCTCGGGGCTGAACACTGAAGCTTTCTTT CAITSGLNTEAFF
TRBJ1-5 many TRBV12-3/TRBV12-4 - TGTGCCAGCAGTTTAAGAATGAGCAATCAGCCCCAGCATTTT CASSLRMSNQPQHF
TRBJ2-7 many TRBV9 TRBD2 TGTGCCAGCAGCGTATCAGCGGGGGGCCACACTTCCCACGAGCAGTACTTC CASSVSAGGHTSHEQYF
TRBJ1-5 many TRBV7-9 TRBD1 TGTGCCAGCAGCTCCGACAGGGAAAGGCAGCCCCAGCATTTT CASSSDRERQPQHF
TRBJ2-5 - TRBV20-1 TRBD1 TGCAGTGCTAGATATGGACAGGGGGCTAAAGAGACCCAGTACTTC CSARYGQGAKETQYF
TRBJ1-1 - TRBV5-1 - TGCGCCAGCAGCTTGGCCCTGAGAACTGAAGCTTTCTTT CASSLALRTEAFF
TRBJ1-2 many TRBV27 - TGTGCCAGCACCACCAAAGCGAGTAACTATGGCTACACCTTC CASTTKASNYGYTF
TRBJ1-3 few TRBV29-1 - TGCAGCGCCACCGGAGGGGGAGGCTCTGGAAACACCATATATTTT CSATGGGGSGNTIYF
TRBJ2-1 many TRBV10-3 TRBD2 TGTGCCATCAGTGAAATACGGGGGGGATACAATGAGCAGTTCTTC CAISEIRGGYNEQFF
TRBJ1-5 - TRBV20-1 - TGCAGTGCTAGAGAGGGGAAGGTTCACCAGCCCCAGCATTTT CSAREGKVHQPQHF
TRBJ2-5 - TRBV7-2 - TGTGCCAGCAGCTCCCGGCCAGGGCGAGAGACCCAGTACTTC CASSSRPGRETQYF
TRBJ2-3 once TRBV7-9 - TGTGCCTCACAACTGAGCACAGATACGCAGTATTTT CASQLSTDTQYF
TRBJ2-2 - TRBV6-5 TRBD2 TGTGCCAGCAGTCTAGCGGGGGGGCTAGTAGTCACCGGGGAGCTGTTTTTT CASSLAGGLVVTGELFF
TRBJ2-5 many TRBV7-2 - TGTGCCAGCAGCTTGGGAGGGGGGGAAGGGGAGACCCAGTACTTC CASSLGGGEGETQYF
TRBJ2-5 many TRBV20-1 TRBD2 TGCAGTGCTAGAGATTTAGCGGGCCGACAAGAGACCCAGTACTTC CSARDLAGRQETQYF
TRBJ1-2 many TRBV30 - TGTGCCTGGAGTGACAGAATCTATGGCTACACCTTC CAWSDRIYGYTF
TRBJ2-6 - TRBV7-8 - TGTGCCAGCAGCTCGGCGGCGTGGCAGGGACCTCAGGGTGAGACCAACGTCCTGACTTTC CASSSAAWQGPQGETNVLTF
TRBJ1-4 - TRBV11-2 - TGTGCCAGCAGCTTATTCCAGGACAGCCTCAATGGAAAACTGTTTTTT CASSLFQDSLNGKLFF
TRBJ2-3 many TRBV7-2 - TGTGCCAGCAGCCCGACAGGTTATACGCAGTATTTT CASSPTGYTQYF
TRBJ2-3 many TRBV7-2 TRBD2 TGTGCCAGCAGCCGACTAGCGGGGGAGGATACGCAGTATTTT CASSRLAGEDTQYF
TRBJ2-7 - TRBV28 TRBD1 TGTGCCAGCAGCACAGGGGTGAGCTACGGGCAGTACTTC CASSTGVSYGQYF
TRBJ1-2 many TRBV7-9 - TGTGCCAGCAGCTTAGCAGGCACCGGCGGCTACACCTTC CASSLAGTGGYTF
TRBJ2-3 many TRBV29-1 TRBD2 TGCAGCGTTGGGACTAGCGGGGGCCCGCAGTATTTT CSVGTSGGPQYF
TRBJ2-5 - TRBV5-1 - TGCGCCAGCAGCTCGAATTCCGGGTTGGAGTCCCAGTACTTC CASSSNSGLESQYF
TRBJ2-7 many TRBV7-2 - TGTGCCAGCAGCTTAGAGATCAGCTCCTACGAGCAGTACTTC CASSLEISSYEQYF
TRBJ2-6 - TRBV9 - TGTGCCAGCGGGGGGAGCCCTGGGGCCGACGTCCTGACTTTC CASGGSPGADVLTF